A selection of T cell receptor beta chains follows, all from one sample in a study of shared clonotypes between healthy human individuals. Assay: immunoSEQ multiplex PCR; the TCRdb copy retains only in-frame clones and omits some. Of approximately 1.9 million clones listed, roughly 95% are singletons. Sequenced input: naive CD8+ T cells from PBMCs. The receptors were sampled from a man aged 18-30 years in good health. Some clones in this sample may be carry-over from other donors' samples. Both conserved end residues are part of each CDR3. Each record gives: clone size, J gene, V gene, D gene, CDR3 protein, CDR3 DNA. D genes are given only for firm matches. A row's size may be missing; if present it is once, few, many or a size class.

- | TRBJ1-2 | TRBV28 | TRBD1 | CASSVLTGGDGYTF | TGTGCCAGCAGCGTACTGACAGGGGGCGATGGCTACACCTTC
- | TRBJ2-5 | TRBV6-1 | - | CASSEPVSWETQYF | TGTGCCAGCAGTGAACCTGTCAGTTGGGAGACCCAGTACTTC
- | TRBJ2-7 | TRBV7-9 | - | CASSLAGNSYEQYF | TGTGCCAGCAGCTTAGCGGGTAACTCCTACGAGCAGTACTTC
once | TRBJ2-7 | TRBV5-1 | - | CASSLGRASPYEQYF | TGCGCCAGCAGCTTGGGGAGGGCCTCGCCCTACGAGCAGTACTTC
- | TRBJ1-2 | TRBV7-2 | TRBD1 | CASSPRQGADYGYTF | TGTGCCAGCAGCCCTCGACAGGGTGCGGACTATGGCTACACCTTC
- | TRBJ2-7 | TRBV10-3 | - | CAIGGGGAKTFYEQYF | TGTGCCATCGGGGGAGGGGGGGCGAAGACCTTTTACGAGCAGTACTTC
- | TRBJ2-7 | TRBV9 | TRBD2 | CASSVGLADSYEQYF | TGTGCCAGCAGCGTTGGACTAGCAGATTCCTACGAGCAGTACTTC
once | TRBJ2-5 | TRBV9 | TRBD1 | CASSVGDRLRETQYF | TGTGCCAGCAGCGTAGGGGACAGGCTTCGGGAGACCCAGTACTTC
- | TRBJ2-1 | TRBV20-1 | - | CSARDLAEQFF | TGCAGTGCTAGAGATCTGGCTGAGCAGTTCTTC
- | TRBJ2-7 | TRBV5-4 | - | CASSLSMVFSF | TGTGCCAGCAGCTTGTCGATGGTTTTCAGCTTC
- | TRBJ1-1 | TRBV5-6 | - | CASSLQTNEAFF | TGTGCCAGCAGCCTACAGACCAATGAAGCTTTCTTT
- | TRBJ2-3 | TRBV10-1 | TRBD2 | CASSESKPSGSADTQYF | TGCGCCAGCAGTGAGTCGAAGCCTAGCGGGAGCGCAGATACGCAGTATTTT
- | TRBJ2-5 | TRBV7-9 | - | CASSLGTHEYQETQYF | TGTGCCAGCAGCTTAGGGACGCACGAGTACCAAGAGACCCAGTACTTC
- | TRBJ2-7 | TRBV7-9 | TRBD2 | CASVAAGAYEQYF | TGTGCCAGCGTGGCAGCGGGAGCCTACGAGCAGTACTTC
- | TRBJ2-3 | TRBV6-5 | - | CASSYRMADTQYF | TGTGCCAGCAGTTACAGGATGGCAGATACGCAGTATTTT
- | TRBJ2-7 | TRBV7-9 | TRBD2 | CASSLGGGGAGGSSNEQYF | TGTGCCAGCAGCTTAGGGGGTGGAGGAGCGGGAGGGTCTTCCAACGAGCAGTACTTC
- | TRBJ2-1 | TRBV28 | TRBD2 | CASSAGTSGRPSSYNEQFF | TGTGCCAGCAGCGCTGGGACTAGCGGGAGACCCAGCTCCTACAATGAGCAGTTCTTC
- | TRBJ2-3 | TRBV28 | TRBD2 | CASSILAGDNTQYF | TGTGCCAGCAGCATCCTAGCGGGAGATAATACGCAGTATTTT
- | TRBJ2-3 | TRBV5-1 | - | CASSLVVASSTDTQYF | TGCGCCAGCAGCTTGGTAGTTGCGTCTAGCACAGATACGCAGTATTTT
- | TRBJ1-2 | TRBV28 | TRBD1 | CASSYHRGLWGYTF | TGTGCCAGCAGTTACCACAGGGGGCTTTGGGGCTACACCTTC
- | TRBJ2-6 | TRBV19 | - | CASSPPDNSGANVLTF | TGTGCCAGTAGTCCGCCTGACAATTCTGGGGCCAACGTCCTGACTTTC
- | TRBJ2-7 | TRBV6-5 | TRBD2 | CASSYAVAGGRLEQYF | TGTGCCAGCAGTTACGCGGTAGCGGGAGGTCGCTTGGAGCAGTACTTC
- | TRBJ2-7 | TRBV10-3 | - | CAISNTDSSYEQYF | TGTGCCATCAGCAACACGGACAGCTCCTACGAGCAGTACTTC
- | TRBJ2-1 | TRBV5-6 | TRBD2 | CASSSSGITYNEQFF | TGTGCCAGCAGCAGTAGCGGGATCACCTACAATGAGCAGTTCTTC
- | TRBJ2-1 | TRBV4-1 | - | CASSWMGDSYNEQFF | TGCGCCAGCAGCTGGATGGGGGACTCCTACAATGAGCAGTTCTTC
few | TRBJ1-3 | TRBV4-3 | TRBD1 | CASSQDGAGGNSGNTIYF | TGCGCCAGCAGCCAAGATGGAGCAGGGGGGAACTCTGGAAACACCATATATTTT
- | TRBJ2-7 | TRBV27 | - | CASSLGFTYEQYF | TGTGCCAGCAGTTTAGGTTTTACCTACGAGCAGTACTTC
- | TRBJ1-5 | TRBV9 | - | CASSVGGYQPQHF | TGTGCCAGCAGCGTAGGGGGCTATCAGCCCCAGCATTTT
- | TRBJ1-1 | TRBV28 | - | CASRGGMNTEAFF | TGTGCCAGCAGGGGCGGGATGAACACTGAAGCTTTCTTT
- | TRBJ2-1 | TRBV7-2 | TRBD2 | CASSYPREGQTYNEQFF | TGTGCCAGCAGCTACCCTCGGGAGGGGCAAACCTACAATGAGCAGTTCTTC
once | TRBJ1-2 | TRBV27 | - | CASTEGNYTF | TGTGCCAGCACCGAGGGCAACTACACCTTC
- | TRBJ1-2 | TRBV12-5 | - | CASGLSGWRGYTF | TGTGCTAGTGGTTTGTCGGGGTGGAGGGGCTACACCTTC
- | TRBJ2-1 | TRBV5-4 | TRBD2 | CASSFKRERGDEQFF | TGTGCCAGCAGCTTTAAGCGGGAGCGCGGGGATGAGCAGTTCTTC
few | TRBJ2-5 | TRBV7-6 | TRBD2 | CASSTTSGRIETQYF | TGTGCCAGCAGCACAACTAGCGGGAGAATAGAGACCCAGTACTTC
- | TRBJ1-2 | TRBV30 | - | CAWSPGGVHTF | TGTGCCTGGAGCCCCGGGGGCGTTCACACCTTC
once | TRBJ2-1 | TRBV10-3 | TRBD2 | CAISEVGLARQFF | TGTGCCATCAGTGAGGTTGGACTAGCTAGACAGTTCTTC
- | TRBJ2-3 | TRBV7-8 | TRBD1 | CASSPTGVHVTDTQYF | TGTGCCAGCAGCCCTACAGGGGTGCACGTCACAGATACGCAGTATTTT
- | TRBJ2-2 | TRBV7-9 | TRBD2 | CASSGTSGSRELFF | TGTGCCAGCAGCGGGACTAGCGGGAGCAGGGAGCTGTTTTTT
once | TRBJ2-7 | TRBV19 | - | CASTDGPSYEQYF | TGTGCCAGCACCGACGGTCCCTCCTACGAGCAGTACTTC
- | TRBJ1-2 | TRBV7-9 | - | CASSLAGPYGYTF | TGTGCCAGCAGCTTAGCAGGGCCCTATGGCTACACCTTC
- | TRBJ2-2 | TRBV7-2 | - | CASTLGVTGELFF | TGTGCCAGCACCTTAGGCGTGACGGGGGAGCTGTTTTTT
- | TRBJ1-1 | TRBV5-1 | - | CASSGFPTRQTLEAFF | TGCGCCAGCAGCGGATTCCCCACACGACAGACCCTCGAAGCTTTCTTT
- | TRBJ1-1 | TRBV4-2 | - | CASSQDRNMMGTEAFF | TGTGCCAGCAGCCAAGACCGGAACATGATGGGCACTGAAGCTTTCTTT
- | TRBJ2-1 | TRBV5-1 | TRBD2 | CASSLLRPGLAGDNEQFF | TGCGCCAGCAGCCTACTACGACCGGGACTAGCGGGAGACAATGAGCAGTTCTTC
once | TRBJ1-4 | TRBV28 | - | CASSPRSQGATNEKLFF | TGTGCCAGCAGTCCTAGGAGCCAGGGAGCAACTAATGAAAAACTGTTTTTT
- | TRBJ2-7 | TRBV7-2 | - | CASSSRDTDYEQYF | TGTGCCAGCAGCTCCCGGGACACGGACTACGAGCAGTACTTC
- | TRBJ1-3 | TRBV6-1 | - | CASFDPLPPVRTIYF | TGTGCCAGCTTTGATCCACTTCCCCCGGTACGGACCATATATTTT
- | TRBJ1-2 | TRBV2 | - | CASRPDSLKNYGYTF | TGTGCCAGCAGGCCGGACAGCTTAAAGAACTATGGCTACACCTTC